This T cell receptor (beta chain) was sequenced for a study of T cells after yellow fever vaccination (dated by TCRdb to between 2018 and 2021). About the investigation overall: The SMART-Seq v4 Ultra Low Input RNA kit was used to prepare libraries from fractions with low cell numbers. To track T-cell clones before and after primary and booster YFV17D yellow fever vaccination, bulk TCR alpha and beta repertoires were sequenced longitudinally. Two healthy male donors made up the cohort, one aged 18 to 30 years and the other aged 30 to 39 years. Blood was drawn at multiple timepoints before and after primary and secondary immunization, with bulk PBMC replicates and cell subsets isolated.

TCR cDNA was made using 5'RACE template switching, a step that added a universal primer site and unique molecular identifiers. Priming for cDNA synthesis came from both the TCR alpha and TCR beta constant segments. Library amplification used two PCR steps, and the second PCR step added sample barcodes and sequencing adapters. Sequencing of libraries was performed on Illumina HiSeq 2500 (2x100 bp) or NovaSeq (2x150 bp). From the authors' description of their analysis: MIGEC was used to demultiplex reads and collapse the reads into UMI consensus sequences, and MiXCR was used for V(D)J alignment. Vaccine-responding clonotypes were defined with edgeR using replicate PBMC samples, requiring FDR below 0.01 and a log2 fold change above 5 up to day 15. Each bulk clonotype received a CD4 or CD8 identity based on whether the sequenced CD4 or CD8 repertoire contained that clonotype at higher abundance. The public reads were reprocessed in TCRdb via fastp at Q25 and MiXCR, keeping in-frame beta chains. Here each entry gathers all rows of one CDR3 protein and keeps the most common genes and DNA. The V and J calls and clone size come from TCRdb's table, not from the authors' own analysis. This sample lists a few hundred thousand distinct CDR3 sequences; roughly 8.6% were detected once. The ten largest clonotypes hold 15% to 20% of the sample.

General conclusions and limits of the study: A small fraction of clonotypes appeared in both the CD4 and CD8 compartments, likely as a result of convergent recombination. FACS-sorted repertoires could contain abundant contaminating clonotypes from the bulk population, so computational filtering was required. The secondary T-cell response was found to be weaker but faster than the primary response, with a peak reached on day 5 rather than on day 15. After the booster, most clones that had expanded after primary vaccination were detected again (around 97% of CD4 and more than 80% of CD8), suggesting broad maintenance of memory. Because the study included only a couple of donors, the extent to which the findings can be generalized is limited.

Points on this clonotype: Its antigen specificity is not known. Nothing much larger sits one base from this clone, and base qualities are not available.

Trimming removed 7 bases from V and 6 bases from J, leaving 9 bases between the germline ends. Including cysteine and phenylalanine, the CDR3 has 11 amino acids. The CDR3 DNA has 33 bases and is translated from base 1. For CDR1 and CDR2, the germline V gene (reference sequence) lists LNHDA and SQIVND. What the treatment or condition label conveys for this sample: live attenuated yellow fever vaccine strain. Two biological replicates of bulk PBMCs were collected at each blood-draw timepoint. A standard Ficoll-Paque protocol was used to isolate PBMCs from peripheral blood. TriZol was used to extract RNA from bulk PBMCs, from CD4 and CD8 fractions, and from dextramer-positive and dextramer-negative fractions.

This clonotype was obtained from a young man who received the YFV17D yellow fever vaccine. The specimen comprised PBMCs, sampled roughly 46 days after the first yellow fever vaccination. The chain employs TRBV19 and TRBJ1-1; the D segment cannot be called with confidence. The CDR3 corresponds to CASTGPPEAFF. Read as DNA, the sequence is TGTGCCAGTACCGGACCGCCTGAAGCTTTCTTT. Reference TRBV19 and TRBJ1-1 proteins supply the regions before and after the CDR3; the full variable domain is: DGGITQSPKYLFRKEGQNVTLSCEQNLNHDAMYWYRQDPGQGLRLIYYSQIVNDFQKGDIAEGYSVSREKKESFPLTVTSAQKNPTAFYLCASTGPPEAFFGQGTRLTVV.